This TCR beta chain was profiled in a study of Graves' ophthalmopathy and Graves' hyperthyroidism. Broader study findings: Discriminating ophthalmopathy from stable hyperthyroidism, a 13-signature model attained a sensitivity of 87.88% and a specificity of 81.08%.

This clonotype was recorded at least ten times. Its antigen is not identified. TCR beta CDR3 amplification used RNA transcripts. HTBI-primed RT-PCR formed the first round, and a multiplex PCR formed the second. One entry per CDR3 protein results from TCRdb running MiXCR on the multiplex PCR reads. This table has about 740,000 distinct CDR3 sequences, 40% appearing once. An approximately 10 ml volume of fresh peripheral blood provided the PBMCs. Germline trimming cut 4 bases from V and 5 bases from J; bases unmatched to any gene: 6. Germline V CDR1 and CDR2: SGHTA, FQGNSA. This CDR3 has 15 residues. The V gene is TRBV7-2, the J gene TRBJ2-5, with 11 bases matching TRBD2. The sample taken for sequencing was peripheral blood. The clonotype originates from an adult man with Graves' ophthalmopathy. CDR3 region: CASSSRLAGRETQYF. CDR3 coding DNA: TGTGCCAGCAGCTCAAGACTAGCGGGAAGGGAGACCCAGTACTTC.